This is a list of T cell receptor beta chains from one sample in a study of technical replicates of blood from a handful of donors. The repertoire was sequenced with immunoSEQ multiplex PCR; TCRdb's copy has only in-frame clones and lacks some. The data hold around 83,000 clones, with about 94% observed a single time. The sequencing sample was made of T cells isolated from PBMCs. These receptors came from a human donor in good health. Each CDR3 is given with its conserved first and last residue. A D gene is named only where the DNA matches it firmly. Rows may omit the clone size; those that give it use once, few, many or a size class.

NA	TRBV9	TRBJ2-7	TRBD1	TGTGCCAGCAGCGTAGGGGCAGGGGGAGCCGAGCAGTACTTC	CASSVGAGGAEQYF
once	TRBV7-3	TRBJ1-2	NA	TGTGCCAGCAGCCTCCTTGGTAGCGGCTACACCTTC	CASSLLGSGYTF
NA	TRBV5-6	TRBJ1-2	NA	TGTGCCAGCAGCTTGGCTGGACACGGTACCCGTTTGGATGGCTACACCTTC	CASSLAGHGTRLDGYTF
NA	TRBV5-1	TRBJ1-4	TRBD1	TGCGCCAGCAGCTTTTTGACCTGGGACAGGCCCAATGAAAAACTGTTTTTT	CASSFLTWDRPNEKLFF
NA	TRBV6-1	TRBJ2-1	NA	TGTGCCAGCAGTGAGTTCCTGGAGCAGTTCTTC	CASSEFLEQFF
NA	TRBV9	TRBJ2-5	NA	TGTGCCAGCAGCGTAGGTCTAGGGGGAACCAGCCAAGAGACCCAGTACTTC	CASSVGLGGTSQETQYF
NA	TRBV2	TRBJ2-2	TRBD1	TGTGCCAACGCCCGGGACAGGACCAACACCGGGGAGCTGTTTTTT	CANARDRTNTGELFF
NA	TRBV2	TRBJ2-1	NA	TGTGCCAGCAGCCCCGACCGTAGCCCCTACAATGAGCAGTTCTTC	CASSPDRSPYNEQFF
NA	TRBV6-1	TRBJ2-5	TRBD2	TGTGCCAGCAGACTAGCGGGAGGGAACCAAGAGACCCAGTACTTC	CASRLAGGNQETQYF
NA	TRBV28	TRBJ2-7	TRBD1	TGTGCCAGCAGGGTTCTGTGGACAGGGTACGAGCAGTACTTC	CASRVLWTGYEQYF
NA	TRBV6-5	TRBJ1-1	NA	TGTGCCAGCAGTTACTCGTACGGGAACACTGAAGCTTTCTTT	CASSYSYGNTEAFF
once	TRBV4-1	TRBJ1-5	TRBD1	TGCGCCAGCAGCCAAGAGACAGGGGTAACGGGTCAGCCCCAGCATTTT	CASSQETGVTGQPQHF
NA	TRBV4-2	TRBJ1-2	NA	TGTGCCAGCAGCCTCCCGGCGGGGGCGCCCGGCTACACCTTC	CASSLPAGAPGYTF
NA	TRBV7-2	TRBJ2-7	TRBD2	TGTGCCAGCAGCTTAGCGGGGGGGGAGCAGTACTTC	CASSLAGGEQYF
NA	TRBV4-3	TRBJ1-1	NA	TGCGCCAGCAGCCAAGATGGAGGGTATCTTTTTTTCACTGAAGCTTTCTTT	CASSQDGGYLFFTEAFF